These T cell receptor beta chains were read from a single sample in a study of blood T cell repertoires in COVID-19. The method was immunoSEQ multiplex PCR; TCRdb's version includes in-frame clones alone and lacks a portion of them. The table has 130,000 to 150,000 clones, about 80% seen once. The sequenced sample was peripheral blood. Receptors were obtained from a woman older than 75 in a cohort sampled during active or convalescent COVID-19. The CDR3 runs from the conserved cysteine through the conserved F or W. The order of the fields is clone size, V gene, D gene, J gene, CDR3 DNA, CDR3 protein. The D gene is left open where the match is weak. Only some rows state a clone size, as once, few, many or a class for expanded clones.

once	TRBV29-1	-	TRBJ2-1	TGCAGCGGGTGGCGGGGCGACAATGAGCAGTTCTTC	CSGWRGDNEQFF
few	TRBV7-3	-	TRBJ1-1	TGTGCCAGCAGCCCGGCGGGGAACACTGAAGCTTTCTTT	CASSPAGNTEAFF
-	TRBV3-1/TRBV3-2	-	TRBJ1-1	TGTGCCAGCAGCGACAGAGGAAGGACAGCTTTCTTT	CASSDRGRTAFF
-	TRBV2	TRBD1	TRBJ2-5	TGTGCCAGCAGCCTCCGGGACAGCCGAGAGACCCAGTACTTC	CASSLRDSRETQYF
-	TRBV7-9	-	TRBJ2-1	TGTGCCAGCAGCTTCAACAGCTACAATGAGCAGTTCTTC	CASSFNSYNEQFF
-	TRBV5-1	TRBD1	TRBJ1-1	TGCGCCAGCAGACTAGGGGACAGCGGGAACACTGAAGCTTTCTTT	CASRLGDSGNTEAFF
-	TRBV3-1/TRBV3-2	-	TRBJ2-1	TGTGCCAGCACCCCAAGAGGAGGTATCTCGTACAATGAGCAGTTCTTC	CASTPRGGISYNEQFF
-	TRBV7-8	TRBD1	TRBJ2-2	TGTGCCAGCAGCCGCCGGGACAGGGCTAACACCGGGGAGCTGTTTTTT	CASSRRDRANTGELFF
-	TRBV11-2	-	TRBJ2-3	TGTGCCAGCAGCCCGGTTGCGGAGGATACGCAGTATTTT	CASSPVAEDTQYF
-	TRBV11-1	-	TRBJ2-3	TGTGCCAGCAGCCTAGGACTGGCAGATACGCAGTATTTT	CASSLGLADTQYF
-	TRBV7-2	TRBD2	TRBJ2-2	TGTGCCAGCAGCTCTAGCGGCGCGAACACCGGGGAGCTGTTTTTT	CASSSSGANTGELFF
-	TRBV4-1	TRBD1	TRBJ2-7	TGCGCCAGCAGCCAACACATACTCCGGGACAGGGTAATCTACGAGCAGTACTTC	CASSQHILRDRVIYEQYF
-	TRBV2	TRBD1	TRBJ1-5	TGTGCCAGCAGGCGGACAGGGGATAAAGACAGCAATCAGCCCCAGCATTTT	CASRRTGDKDSNQPQHF
-	TRBV7-9	-	TRBJ1-2	TGTGCCAGCAGCTTAGTAACTCACGGCTACACCTTC	CASSLVTHGYTF
-	TRBV7-9	TRBD1	TRBJ2-1	TGTGCCAGCAGCACGGGACAGACATCCCAGTTCTTC	CASSTGQTSQFF
-	TRBV9	-	TRBJ2-3	TGTGCCAGCAGCGTAGAACAGGCCGTCACAGATACGCAGTATTTT	CASSVEQAVTDTQYF
-	TRBV10-3	TRBD1	TRBJ2-1	TGTGCCATCAGTGATGACAGGGGGCAATCCTACAATGAGCAGTTCTTC	CAISDDRGQSYNEQFF
-	TRBV19	TRBD1	TRBJ2-7	TGTGCCAGTAGTATTGAGGGACAGAAAAACTACGAGCAGTACTTC	CASSIEGQKNYEQYF
-	TRBV19	-	TRBJ1-4	TGTGCCAGTAGCAGGGTGAATGAAAAACTGTTTTTT	CASSRVNEKLFF
-	TRBV9	-	TRBJ1-1	TGTGCCAGCAGCGTCGACAGGAACACTGAAGCTTTCTTT	CASSVDRNTEAFF
-	TRBV7-9	TRBD1	TRBJ1-3	TGTGCCAGCAGTACAGGGGTCGCGTCTGGAAACACCATATATTTT	CASSTGVASGNTIYF
-	TRBV27	-	TRBJ1-1	TGTGCCAGCAGTGGGTTCCGGGGCACTGAAGCTTTCTTT	CASSGFRGTEAFF
few	TRBV2	TRBD1	TRBJ1-2	TGTGCCAGCAGTGTACAGGGGGGAGATGGCTACACCTTC	CASSVQGGDGYTF
-	TRBV19	-	TRBJ2-2	TGTGCCAGTAGTTCGGATCCGGCAGGGGTTTTTACCGGGGAGCTGTTTTTT	CASSSDPAGVFTGELFF
-	TRBV5-1	TRBD1	TRBJ2-2	TGCGCCAGCAGCTCCCTAGGGGGCGCGAGCACCGGGGAGCTGTTTTTT	CASSSLGGASTGELFF